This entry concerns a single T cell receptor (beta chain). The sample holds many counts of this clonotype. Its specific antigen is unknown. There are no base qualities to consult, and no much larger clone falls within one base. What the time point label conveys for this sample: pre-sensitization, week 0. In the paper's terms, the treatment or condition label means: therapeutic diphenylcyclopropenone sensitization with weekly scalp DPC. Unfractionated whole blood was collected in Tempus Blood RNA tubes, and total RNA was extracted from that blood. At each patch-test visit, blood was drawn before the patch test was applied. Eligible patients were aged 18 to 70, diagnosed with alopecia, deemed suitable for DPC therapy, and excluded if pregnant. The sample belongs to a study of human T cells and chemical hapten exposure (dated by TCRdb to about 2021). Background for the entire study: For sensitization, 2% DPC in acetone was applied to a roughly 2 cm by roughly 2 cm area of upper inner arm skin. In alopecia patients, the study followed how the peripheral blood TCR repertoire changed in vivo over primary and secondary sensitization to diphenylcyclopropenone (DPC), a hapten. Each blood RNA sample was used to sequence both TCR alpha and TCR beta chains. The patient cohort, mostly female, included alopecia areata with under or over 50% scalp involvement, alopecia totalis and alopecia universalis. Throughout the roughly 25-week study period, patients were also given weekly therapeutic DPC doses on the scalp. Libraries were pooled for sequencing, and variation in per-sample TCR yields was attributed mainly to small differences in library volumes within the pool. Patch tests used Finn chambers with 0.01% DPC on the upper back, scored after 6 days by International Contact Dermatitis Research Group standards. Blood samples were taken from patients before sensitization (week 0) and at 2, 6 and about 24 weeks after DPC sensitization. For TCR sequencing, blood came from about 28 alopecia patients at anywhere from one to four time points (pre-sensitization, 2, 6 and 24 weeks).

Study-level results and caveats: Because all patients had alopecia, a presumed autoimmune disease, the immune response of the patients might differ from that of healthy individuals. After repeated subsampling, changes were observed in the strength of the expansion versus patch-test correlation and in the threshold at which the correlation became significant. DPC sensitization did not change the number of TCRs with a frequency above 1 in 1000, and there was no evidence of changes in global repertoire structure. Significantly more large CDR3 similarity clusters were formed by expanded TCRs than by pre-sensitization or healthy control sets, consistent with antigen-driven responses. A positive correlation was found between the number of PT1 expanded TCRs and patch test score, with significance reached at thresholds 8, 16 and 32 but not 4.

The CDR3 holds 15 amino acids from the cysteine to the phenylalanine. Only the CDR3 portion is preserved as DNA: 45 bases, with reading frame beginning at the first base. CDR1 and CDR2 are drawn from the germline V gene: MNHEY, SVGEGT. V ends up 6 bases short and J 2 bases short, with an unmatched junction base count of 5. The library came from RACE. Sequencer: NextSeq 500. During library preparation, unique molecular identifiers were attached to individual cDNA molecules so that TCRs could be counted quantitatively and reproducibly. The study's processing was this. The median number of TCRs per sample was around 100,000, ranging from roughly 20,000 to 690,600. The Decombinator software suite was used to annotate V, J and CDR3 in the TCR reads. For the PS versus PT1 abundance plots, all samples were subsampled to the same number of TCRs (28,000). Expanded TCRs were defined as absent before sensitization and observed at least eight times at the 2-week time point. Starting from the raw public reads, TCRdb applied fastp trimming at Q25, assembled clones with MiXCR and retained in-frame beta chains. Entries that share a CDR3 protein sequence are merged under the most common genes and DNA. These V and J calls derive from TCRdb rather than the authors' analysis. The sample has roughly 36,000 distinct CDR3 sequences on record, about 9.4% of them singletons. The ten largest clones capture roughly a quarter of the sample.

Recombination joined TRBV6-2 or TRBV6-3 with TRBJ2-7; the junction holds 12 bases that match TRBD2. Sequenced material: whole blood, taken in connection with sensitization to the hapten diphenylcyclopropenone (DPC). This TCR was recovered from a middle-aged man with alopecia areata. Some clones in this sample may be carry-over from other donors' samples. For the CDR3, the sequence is CASSLTSGSTYEQYF. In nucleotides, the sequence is TGTGCCAGCAGCCTGACTAGCGGGAGTACCTACGAGCAGTACTTC.